This entry concerns a single TCR beta chain. Its target is not known. Time point reported: newly diagnosed GD, antithyroid drugs for less than 3 months. Extracted PBMC RNA gave rise to the TCR library. With iRepertoire HTBI primers and Arm-PCR of CDR3 regions, TCR beta libraries were built. TCRdb used MiXCR to reprocess the multiplex PCR reads, holding one entry per CDR3 protein. The sample has 300,000 to 400,000 distinct CDR3 sequences, 16% seen once. The sample originates from a study of regulatory T cells in long-lasting Graves disease. General study results and limits: Persistent disease was characterized by preferential usage of TRBV28, TRBJ1-2 and TRBJ2-5.

Trimming took off 5 bases at V and 0 bases at J, with 10 bases between the two ends. The CDR3 covers 14 residues. Germline V gives CDR1 MNHEY, CDR2 SMNVEV (reference sequence). These data also formed part of another study, on T cells in Graves' hyperthyroidism and ophthalmopathy. As that report states: Most clonotypes that expanded in the thyroid above 0.001 also showed up in blood.

The chain couples TRBV27 to TRBJ1-1; D possibly corresponds to TRBD1 (5 bases). The specimen comprised peripheral blood mononuclear cells (PBMCs), sampled at new diagnosis, from a patient treated with antithyroid drugs. This clonotype originated in a man aged 40-50 years with Graves disease. DNA for the CDR3: TGTGCCAGCAGTCCCAGACAGATGAACACTGAAGCTTTCTTT. The encoded protein is CASSPRQMNTEAFF.